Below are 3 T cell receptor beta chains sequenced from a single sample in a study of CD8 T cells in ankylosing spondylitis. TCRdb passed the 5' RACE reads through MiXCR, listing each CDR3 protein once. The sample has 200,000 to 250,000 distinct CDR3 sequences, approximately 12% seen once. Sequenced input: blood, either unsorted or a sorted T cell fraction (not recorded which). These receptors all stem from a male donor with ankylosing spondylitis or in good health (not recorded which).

This CDR3 is CASSPGTSGVTDTQYF. Here the CDR3 DNA reads TGCGCCAGCAGCCCCGGGACTAGCGGTGTCACAGATACGCAGTATTTT. The chain carries TRBV4-1 and TRBJ2-3; 11 nucleotides align to TRBD2. This CDR3 is 16 amino acids long. Germline V gene lookup returns CDR1 MGHRA and CDR2 YSYEKL. The V gene end was trimmed by 4 bases and the J gene end by 2 bases; junction bases not matched to a gene: 5.

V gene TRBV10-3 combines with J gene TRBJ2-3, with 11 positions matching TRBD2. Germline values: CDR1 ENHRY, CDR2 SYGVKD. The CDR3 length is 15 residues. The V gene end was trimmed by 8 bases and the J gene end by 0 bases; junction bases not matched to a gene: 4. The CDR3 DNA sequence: TGTGCCATCGGGACTAGCGGAGTTAGCACAGATACGCAGTATTTT. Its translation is CAIGTSGVSTDTQYF.

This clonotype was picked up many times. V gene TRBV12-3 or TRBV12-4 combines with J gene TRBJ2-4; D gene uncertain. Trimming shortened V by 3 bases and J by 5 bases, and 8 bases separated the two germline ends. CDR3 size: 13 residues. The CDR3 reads CASSLVEENIQYF. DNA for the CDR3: TGTGCCAGCAGTTTGGTCGAGGAAAACATTCAGTACTTC.